These 8 T cell receptor beta chains share one sample of origin, sequenced in a study of blood T cell repertoires in COVID-19. Measured with immunoSEQ multiplex PCR; TCRdb has only the in-frame clones, and not every one. Among 170,000 or so clones, 65% to 85% were seen once, and the ten largest hold 6.5% to 9%. The specimen was peripheral blood. Receptors originate from a woman between 35 and 50 years old with COVID-19, enrolled during active disease.

The chain carries TRBV5-4 and TRBJ1-1, with D unresolved. Deletions cut 0 bases from V and 6 bases from J, with 9 bases between. The CDR3 is made up of 13 amino acids. Germline V gene data show CDR1 as SGHNT and CDR2 as YYREEE (reference sequence). This CDR3 is CASSLDPPAEAFF. In DNA form, the CDR3 reads TGTGCCAGCAGCTTGGACCCGCCGGCTGAAGCTTTCTTT. The full variable domain, completed using reference TRBV5-4 and TRBJ1-1, is ETGVTQSPTHLIKTRGQQVTLRCSSQSGHNTVSWYQQALGQGPQFIFQYYREEENGRGNFPPRFSGLQFPNYSSELNVNALELDDSALYLCASSLDPPAEAFFGQGTRLTVV.

The chain joins TRBV29-1 to TRBJ1-1, with D tentatively TRBD1 (5 bases). Germline CDR1 reads SQVTM; CDR2 reads ANQGSEA. V lost 6 bases, J lost 7 bases, and 15 bases lay in between. The CDR3 loop spans 12 amino acids. The CDR3 DNA reads TGCAGCGTCGAACGATTCCAGGGTGAAGCTTTCTTT. As protein: CSVERFQGEAFF.

The rearrangement links TRBV7-3 to TRBJ2-5, with D possibly TRBD1 on 6 matching bases. Trimming cost V 2 bases and J 2 bases, with 12 bases left between them. The CDR3 runs 15 residues. CDR1 is SGHTA, CDR2 FQGTGA, per germline. The CDR3 DNA is TGTGCCAGCAGCTTAGGGGGACACATACAAGAGACCCAGTACTTC. It encodes CASSLGGHIQETQYF.

The chain recombines TRBV18 with TRBJ2-5; D gene uncertain. The V end lost 5 bases, the J end lost 1 base, and 11 bases lay between the germline ends. Germline CDR1 KGHSH, CDR2 LQKENI. This CDR3 contains 14 residues. CDR3 sequence reads: CASSMRQFQETQYF. The CDR3 DNA is TGTGCCAGCTCAATGCGACAATTCCAAGAGACCCAGTACTTC.

This chain uses TRBV3-1 (or the pseudogene TRBV3-2) with TRBJ2-7; possible D gene TRBD2, 6 bases. Trimming removed 1 base at V and 2 bases at J, with 9 bases between. This CDR3 region has 14 residues. Per germline, CDR1 LGHDT and CDR2 YNNKEL (reference sequence). DNA of the CDR3: TGTGCCAGCAGCCAAGGGGGACTTACCTACGAGCAGTACTTC. Translating gives CASSQGGLTYEQYF.

The chain combines TRBV28 with TRBJ1-2; 8 nucleotides line up with TRBD1. CDR1 MDHEN and CDR2 SYDVKM come from the germline V gene. Trimming removed 6 bases from V and 8 bases from J; junction bases left unmatched: 5. The CDR3 consists of 12 residues. CDR3: CASSMTGVGYTF. As DNA, the CDR3 is TGTGCCAGCAGCATGACAGGGGTCGGCTACACCTTC.

The rearrangement uses TRBV5-4 and TRBJ1-2; D gene unclear. V shed 0 bases and J shed 2 bases, with 8 bases lying between them. CDR3 length: 14 amino acids. Germline lookup yields CDR1 SGHNT and CDR2 YYREEE (reference sequence). The CDR3 spells CASSLGDKNYGYTF. The DNA for the CDR3 is TGTGCCAGCAGCTTGGGTGACAAGAACTATGGCTACACCTTC.

This sequence joins TRBV7-3 and TRBJ2-7; 7 nucleotides align to TRBD1. Unmatched junction bases numbered 1, after V lost 4 bases and J lost 4 bases. The CDR3 loop spans 12 amino acids. The germline V gene encodes CDR1 SGHTA and CDR2 FQGTGA. The CDR3 loop is CASSSTGYEQYF. The CDR3 bases are TGTGCCAGCAGCTCGACAGGGTACGAGCAGTACTTC.